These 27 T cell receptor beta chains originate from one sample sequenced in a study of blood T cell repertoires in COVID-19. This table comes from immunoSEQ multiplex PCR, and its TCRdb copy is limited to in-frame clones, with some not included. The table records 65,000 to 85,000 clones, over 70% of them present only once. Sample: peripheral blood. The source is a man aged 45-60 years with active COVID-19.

This chain's CDR3 is CASSPPHSGTSPEQYF. The CDR3 DNA reads TGTGCCAGCTCACCCCCCCATAGCGGGACGTCACCCGAGCAGTACTTC. This chain joins TRBV18 and TRBJ2-7; TRBD2 matches at 8 bases. The germline CDR1 and CDR2 sequences are KGHSH and LQKENI. The CDR3 contains 16 residues. V lost 3 bases to trimming and J lost 6 bases; unmatched junction nucleotides: 13.

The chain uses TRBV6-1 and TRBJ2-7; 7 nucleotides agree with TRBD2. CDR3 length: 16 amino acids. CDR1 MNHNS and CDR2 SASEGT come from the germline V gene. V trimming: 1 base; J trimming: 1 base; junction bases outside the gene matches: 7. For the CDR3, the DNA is TGTGCCAGCAGTGAAGGGGTCGGGGAGGGATCCTACGAGCAGTACTTC. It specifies CASSEGVGEGSYEQYF.

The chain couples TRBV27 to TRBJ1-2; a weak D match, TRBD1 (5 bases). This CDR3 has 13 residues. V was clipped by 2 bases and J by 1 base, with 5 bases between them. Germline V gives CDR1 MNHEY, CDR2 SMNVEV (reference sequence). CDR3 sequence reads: CASSLRGNYGYTF. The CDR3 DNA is TGTGCCAGCAGTTTAAGGGGTAACTATGGCTACACCTTC.

The CDR3 loop is CSFRDGTVNEKLFF. Here the CDR3 DNA reads TGCAGCTTCAGAGACGGGACAGTTAATGAAAAACTGTTTTTT. The chain is built from TRBV29-1 and TRBJ1-4; TRBD1 matches at 7 bases. The CDR3 covers 14 residues. Germline trimming cut 8 bases from V and 4 bases from J; bases unmatched to any gene: 10. Germline CDR1 and CDR2: SQVTM and ANQGSEA.

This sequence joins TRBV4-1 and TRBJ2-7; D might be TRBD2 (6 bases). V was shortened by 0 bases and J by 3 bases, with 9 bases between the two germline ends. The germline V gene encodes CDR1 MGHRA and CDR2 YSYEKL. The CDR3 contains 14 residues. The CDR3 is CASSQDSRGYEQYF. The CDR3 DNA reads TGCGCCAGCAGCCAAGATTCGCGGGGCTACGAGCAGTACTTC.

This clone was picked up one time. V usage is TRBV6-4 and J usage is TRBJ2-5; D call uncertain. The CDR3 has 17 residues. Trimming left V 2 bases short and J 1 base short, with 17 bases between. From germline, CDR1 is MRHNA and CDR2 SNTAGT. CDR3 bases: TGTGCCAGCAGTGACGACCAGGTACGTCCCCCCCAAGAGACCCAGTACTTC. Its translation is CASSDDQVRPPQETQYF.

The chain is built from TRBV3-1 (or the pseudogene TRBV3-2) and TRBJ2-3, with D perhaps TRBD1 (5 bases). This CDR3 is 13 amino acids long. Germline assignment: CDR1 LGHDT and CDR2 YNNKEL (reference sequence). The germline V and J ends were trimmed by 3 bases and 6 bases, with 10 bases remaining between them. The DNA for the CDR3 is TGTGCCAGCAGCCAGGCAGGGCGGGATACGCAGTATTTT. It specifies CASSQAGRDTQYF.

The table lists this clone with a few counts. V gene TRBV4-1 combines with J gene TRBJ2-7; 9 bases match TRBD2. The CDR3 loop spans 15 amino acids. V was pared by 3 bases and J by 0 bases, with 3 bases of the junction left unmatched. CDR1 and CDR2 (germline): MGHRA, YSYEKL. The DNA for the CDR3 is TGCGCCAGCAGCCACGGGGGACTAGCCTCCTACGAGCAGTACTTC. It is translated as CASSHGGLASYEQYF.

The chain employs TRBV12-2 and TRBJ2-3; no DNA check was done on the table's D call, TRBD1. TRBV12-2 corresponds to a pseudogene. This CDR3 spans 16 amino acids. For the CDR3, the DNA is TGTGCAAGTCGCTTAATAATGAGACAGAACACAGATACGCAGTATTTT. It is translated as CASRLIMRQNTDTQYF.

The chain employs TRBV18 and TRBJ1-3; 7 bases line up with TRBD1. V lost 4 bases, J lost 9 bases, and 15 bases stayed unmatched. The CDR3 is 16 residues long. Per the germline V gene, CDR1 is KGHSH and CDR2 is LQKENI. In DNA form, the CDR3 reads TGTGCCAGCTCACTCCAGACAGGGAATTCACGAGGCACCATATATTTT. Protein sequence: CASSLQTGNSRGTIYF.

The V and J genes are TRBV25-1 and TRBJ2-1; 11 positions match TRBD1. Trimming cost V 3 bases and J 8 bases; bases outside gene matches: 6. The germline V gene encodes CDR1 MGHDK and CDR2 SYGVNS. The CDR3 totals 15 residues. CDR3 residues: CASSDRDRGFHEQFF. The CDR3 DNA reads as TGTGCCAGCAGTGACCGGGACAGGGGGTTTCATGAGCAGTTCTTC.

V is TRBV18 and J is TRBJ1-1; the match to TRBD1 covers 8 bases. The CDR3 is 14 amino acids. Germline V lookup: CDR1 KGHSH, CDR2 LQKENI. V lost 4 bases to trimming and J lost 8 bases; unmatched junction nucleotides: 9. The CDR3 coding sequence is TGTGCCAGCTCACTGGACAGGGCAGAGCGGGAAGCTTTCTTT. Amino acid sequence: CASSLDRAEREAFF.

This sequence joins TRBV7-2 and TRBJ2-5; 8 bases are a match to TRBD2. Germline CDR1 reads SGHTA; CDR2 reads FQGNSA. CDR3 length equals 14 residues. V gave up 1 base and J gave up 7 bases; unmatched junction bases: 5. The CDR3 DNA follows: TGTGCCAGCAGCTTAGGCGCGGGAGGTCTGACCCAGTACTTC. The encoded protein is CASSLGAGGLTQYF. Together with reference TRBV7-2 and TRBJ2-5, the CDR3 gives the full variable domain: GAGVSQSPSNKVTEKGKDVELRCDPISGHTALYWYRQSLGQGLEFLIYFQGNSAPDKSGLPSDRFSAERTGGSVSTLTIQRTQQEDSAVYLCASSLGAGGLTQYFGPGTRLLVL.

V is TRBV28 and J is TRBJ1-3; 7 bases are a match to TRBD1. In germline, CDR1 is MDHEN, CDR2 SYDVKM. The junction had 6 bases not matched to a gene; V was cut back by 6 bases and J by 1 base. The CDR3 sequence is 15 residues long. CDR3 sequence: CASRDRKRSGNTIYF. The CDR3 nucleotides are TGTGCCAGCAGGGACAGGAAGAGGTCTGGAAACACCATATATTTT.

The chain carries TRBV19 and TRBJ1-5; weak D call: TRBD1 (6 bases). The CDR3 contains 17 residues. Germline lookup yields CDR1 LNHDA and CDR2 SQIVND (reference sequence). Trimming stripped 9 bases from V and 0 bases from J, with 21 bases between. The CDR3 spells CASQPGGAAYSNQPQHF. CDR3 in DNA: TGTGCCAGCCAGCCGGGGGGCGCCGCCTATAGCAATCAGCCCCAGCATTTT.

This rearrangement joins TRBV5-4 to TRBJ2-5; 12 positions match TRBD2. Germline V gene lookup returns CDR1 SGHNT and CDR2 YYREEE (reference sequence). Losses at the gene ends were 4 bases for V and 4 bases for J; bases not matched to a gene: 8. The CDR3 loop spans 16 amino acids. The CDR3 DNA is TGTGCCAGCAGCGAGGGACTAGCGGGCACAAGAGAGACCCAGTACTTC. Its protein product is CASSEGLAGTRETQYF.

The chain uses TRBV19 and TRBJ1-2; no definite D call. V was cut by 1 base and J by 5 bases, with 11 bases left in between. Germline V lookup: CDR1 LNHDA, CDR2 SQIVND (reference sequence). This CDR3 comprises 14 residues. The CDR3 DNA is TGTGCCAGTAGTATAGGGGCAGTTGAATATGGCTACACCTTC. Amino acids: CASSIGAVEYGYTF.

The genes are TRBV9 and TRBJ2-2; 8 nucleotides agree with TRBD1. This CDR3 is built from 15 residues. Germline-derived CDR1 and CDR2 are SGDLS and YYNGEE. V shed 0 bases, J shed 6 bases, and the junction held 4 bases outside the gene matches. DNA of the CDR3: TGTGCCAGCAGCGTAGGTCAGGGGGCCCCCGGGGAGCTGTTTTTT. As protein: CASSVGQGAPGELFF.

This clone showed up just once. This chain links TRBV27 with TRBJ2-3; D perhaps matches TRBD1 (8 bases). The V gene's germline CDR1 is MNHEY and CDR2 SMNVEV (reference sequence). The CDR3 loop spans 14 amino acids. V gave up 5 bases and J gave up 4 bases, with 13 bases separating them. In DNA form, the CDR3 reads TGTGCCAGCAGTGAAACAGGGGGGGCAGATACGCAGTATTTT. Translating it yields CASSETGGADTQYF.

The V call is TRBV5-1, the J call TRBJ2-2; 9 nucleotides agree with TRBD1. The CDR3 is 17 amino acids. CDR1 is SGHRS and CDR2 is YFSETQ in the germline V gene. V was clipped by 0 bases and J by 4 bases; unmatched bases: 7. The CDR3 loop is CASSLDRDRVFTGELFF. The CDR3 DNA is TGCGCCAGCAGCTTGGACCGGGACAGGGTTTTCACCGGGGAGCTGTTTTTT.

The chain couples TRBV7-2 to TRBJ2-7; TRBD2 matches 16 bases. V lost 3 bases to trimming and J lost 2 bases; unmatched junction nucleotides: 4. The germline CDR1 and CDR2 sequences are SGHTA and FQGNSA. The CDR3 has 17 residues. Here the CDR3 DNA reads TGTGCCAGCAGCTTCGAGGGGACTAGCGGGGGGGCCTACGAGCAGTACTTC. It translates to CASSFEGTSGGAYEQYF.

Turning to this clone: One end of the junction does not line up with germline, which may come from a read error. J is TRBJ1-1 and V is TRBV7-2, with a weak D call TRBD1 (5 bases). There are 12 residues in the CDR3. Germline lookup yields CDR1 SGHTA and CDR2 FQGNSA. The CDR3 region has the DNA TGTGCCAGCAGCTTACTCAGGGCTGAGGCTTTCTTT. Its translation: CASSLLRAEAFF.

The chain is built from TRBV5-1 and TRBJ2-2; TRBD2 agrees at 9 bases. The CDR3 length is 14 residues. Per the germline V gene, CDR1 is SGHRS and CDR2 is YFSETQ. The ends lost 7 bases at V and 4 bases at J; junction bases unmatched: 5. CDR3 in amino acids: CASAGLASTGELFF. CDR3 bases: TGCGCCAGCGCCGGACTAGCGAGCACCGGGGAGCTGTTTTTT.

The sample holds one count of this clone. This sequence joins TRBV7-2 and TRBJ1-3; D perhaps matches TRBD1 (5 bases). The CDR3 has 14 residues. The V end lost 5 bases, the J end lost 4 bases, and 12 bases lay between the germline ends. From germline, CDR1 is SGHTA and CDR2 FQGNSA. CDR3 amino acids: CASSLQGAGNTIYF. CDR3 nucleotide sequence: TGTGCCAGCAGCCTCCAGGGTGCCGGAAACACCATATATTTT.

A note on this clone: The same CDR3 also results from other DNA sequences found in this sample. The CDR3 region has the DNA TGTGCCAGCAGTTCAGGGGGCGAACAGTACTTC. It translates to CASSSGGEQYF. The chain has TRBV12-3 or TRBV12-4 and TRBJ2-7; 8 bases align to TRBD1. This CDR3 spans 11 amino acids. The V segment lost 4 bases and the J segment 10 bases; nucleotides outside the gene matches: 3.

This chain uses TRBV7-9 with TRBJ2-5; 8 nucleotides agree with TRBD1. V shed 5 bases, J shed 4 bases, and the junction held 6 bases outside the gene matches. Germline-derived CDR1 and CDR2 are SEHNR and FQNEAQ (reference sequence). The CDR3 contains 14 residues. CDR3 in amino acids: CASSPRTGPETQYF. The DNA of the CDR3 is TGTGCCAGCAGCCCCCGGACAGGGCCAGAGACCCAGTACTTC.

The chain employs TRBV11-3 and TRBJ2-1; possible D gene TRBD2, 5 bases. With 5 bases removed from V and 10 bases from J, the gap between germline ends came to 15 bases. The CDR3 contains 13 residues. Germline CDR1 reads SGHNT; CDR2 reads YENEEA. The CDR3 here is CASSVYGGREQFF. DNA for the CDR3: TGTGCCAGCAGCGTATACGGCGGGCGGGAGCAGTTCTTC.